The T cell receptor beta chain described here comes from a study of shared clonotypes between healthy human individuals. This clone was seen at least ten times. CDR1 and CDR2 (germline): MNHNS, SASEGT. This CDR3 has 15 residues. The V end was cut by 3 bases, the J end by 2 bases, with 14 bases between. Profiling relied on immunoSEQ multiplex PCR, and the TCRdb table lists in-frame clones only, not all of them. The data show some 500,000 clones, with roughly three quarters seen just once and about 12% held by the top ten. The chain recombines TRBV6-1 with TRBJ2-7; TRBD1 might be the D (6 bases). The TCR originated in a woman between 40 and 55 years old in good health. Some clones in this sample may be carry-over from other donors' samples. Sequences were obtained from PBMCs. The DNA for the CDR3 is TGTGCCAGCAGTGATAGGGGGTCCTCGGCCTACGAGCAGTACTTC. Its translation is CASSDRGSSAYEQYF.